Listed below are T cell receptor beta chains from one sample, sequenced in a study of blood T cell repertoires in COVID-19. This table comes from immunoSEQ multiplex PCR, and its TCRdb copy is limited to in-frame clones, with some not included. The sample consists of 110,000 to 150,000 clones, around 80% of them appearing once. Specimen: peripheral blood. The receptors stem from a woman aged 55-69 years with acute or convalescent COVID-19. Both conserved end residues are part of each CDR3. Each record gives: clone size, D gene, J gene, V gene, CDR3 protein, CDR3 DNA. D genes are given only for firm matches. A row's size may be missing; if present it is once, few, many or a size class.

clone size: few
D gene: TRBD1
J gene: TRBJ1-2
V gene: TRBV12-5
CDR3 protein: CASGPDRGGYTF
CDR3 DNA: TGTGCTAGTGGTCCTGACAGGGGAGGCTACACCTTC

clone size: few
D gene: TRBD2
J gene: TRBJ2-3
V gene: TRBV2
CDR3 protein: CASSGLTSEAQYF
CDR3 DNA: TGTGCCAGCAGTGGACTGACTAGCGAGGCGCAGTATTTT

clone size: NA
D gene: NA
J gene: TRBJ1-3
V gene: TRBV9
CDR3 protein: CASSAGTASGNTIYF
CDR3 DNA: TGTGCCAGCAGCGCCGGAACAGCCTCTGGAAACACCATATATTTT

clone size: NA
D gene: TRBD2
J gene: TRBJ2-7
V gene: TRBV3-1/TRBV3-2
CDR3 protein: CASSMGLSGLALYEQYF
CDR3 DNA: TGTGCCAGCAGCATGGGGCTATCGGGACTAGCCCTCTACGAGCAGTACTTC

clone size: NA
D gene: NA
J gene: TRBJ1-1
V gene: TRBV30
CDR3 protein: CAWNGLNTEAFF
CDR3 DNA: TGTGCCTGGAACGGTCTGAACACTGAAGCTTTCTTT

clone size: NA
D gene: TRBD1
J gene: TRBJ2-7
V gene: TRBV7-9
CDR3 protein: CASSSRDRAYEQYF
CDR3 DNA: TGTGCCAGCAGCTCTCGGGACAGAGCCTACGAGCAGTACTTC

clone size: NA
D gene: NA
J gene: TRBJ2-3
V gene: TRBV5-6
CDR3 protein: CASSFGTSRGYADTQYF
CDR3 DNA: TGTGCCAGCAGCTTTGGTACTTCTCGGGGGTATGCGGATACGCAGTATTTT

clone size: NA
D gene: TRBD1
J gene: TRBJ1-2
V gene: TRBV6-2/TRBV6-3
CDR3 protein: CASSYSFTDRGLDGYTF
CDR3 DNA: TGTGCCAGCAGTTACTCGTTCACGGACAGGGGGCTCGATGGCTACACCTTC

clone size: NA
D gene: TRBD2
J gene: TRBJ2-1
V gene: TRBV27
CDR3 protein: CASTEGASGRAGLYEQFF
CDR3 DNA: TGTGCCAGCACCGAAGGGGCTAGCGGGAGGGCCGGGTTATATGAGCAGTTCTTC

clone size: NA
D gene: NA
J gene: TRBJ2-5
V gene: TRBV6-1
CDR3 protein: CASSELQSRETQYF
CDR3 DNA: TGTGCCAGCAGTGAACTTCAGTCCCGCGAGACCCAGTACTTC

clone size: NA
D gene: NA
J gene: TRBJ2-1
V gene: TRBV5-1
CDR3 protein: CASWTPGQGYNEQFF
CDR3 DNA: TGCGCCAGCTGGACTCCGGGACAAGGGTACAATGAGCAGTTCTTC

clone size: NA
D gene: TRBD1
J gene: TRBJ1-6
V gene: TRBV7-9
CDR3 protein: CASSLRPTGSSYNSPLHF
CDR3 DNA: TGTGCCAGCAGCTTGCGCCCGACAGGGAGCTCCTATAATTCACCCCTCCACTTT

clone size: NA
D gene: TRBD2
J gene: TRBJ2-1
V gene: TRBV24-1
CDR3 protein: CATSPGLAGGNKQFF
CDR3 DNA: TGTGCCACCAGCCCCGGACTAGCGGGAGGAAACAAGCAGTTCTTC

clone size: NA
D gene: NA
J gene: TRBJ2-7
V gene: TRBV5-4
CDR3 protein: CASSYGQTYEQYF
CDR3 DNA: TGTGCCAGCAGCTACGGACAGACCTACGAGCAGTACTTC

clone size: few
D gene: NA
J gene: TRBJ2-1
V gene: TRBV4-2
CDR3 protein: CASSPQVINEQFF
CDR3 DNA: TGTGCCAGCAGCCCACAGGTAATCAATGAGCAGTTCTTC

clone size: once
D gene: TRBD2
J gene: TRBJ2-7
V gene: TRBV5-4
CDR3 protein: CASSGRTGTSDSYEQYF
CDR3 DNA: TGTGCCAGCAGCGGCCGAACCGGGACTAGCGATAGCTACGAGCAGTACTTC

clone size: NA
D gene: NA
J gene: TRBJ1-1
V gene: TRBV20-1
CDR3 protein: CSAREQAEAFF
CDR3 DNA: TGCAGTGCTAGAGAACAGGCTGAAGCTTTCTTT

clone size: once
D gene: NA
J gene: TRBJ2-3
V gene: TRBV5-6
CDR3 protein: CASSLNRPTDTQYF
CDR3 DNA: TGTGCCAGCAGCTTGAACAGGCCCACAGATACGCAGTATTTT

clone size: NA
D gene: NA
J gene: TRBJ1-6
V gene: TRBV6-4
CDR3 protein: CASARTAYNSPLHF
CDR3 DNA: TGTGCCAGTGCCCGGACAGCTTACAATTCACCCCTCCACTTT

clone size: once
D gene: NA
J gene: TRBJ2-7
V gene: TRBV7-9
CDR3 protein: CASGPGKPYEQYF
CDR3 DNA: TGTGCCAGTGGCCCAGGGAAGCCCTACGAGCAGTACTTC

clone size: few
D gene: NA
J gene: TRBJ1-5
V gene: TRBV27
CDR3 protein: CASSPRDSQPQHF
CDR3 DNA: TGTGCCAGCAGTCCGCGGGACTCCCAGCCCCAGCATTTT

clone size: NA
D gene: NA
J gene: TRBJ1-1
V gene: TRBV19
CDR3 protein: CATSGVRTEAFF
CDR3 DNA: TGTGCCACCTCGGGTGTGAGGACTGAAGCTTTCTTT

clone size: NA
D gene: NA
J gene: TRBJ2-5
V gene: TRBV12-3/TRBV12-4
CDR3 protein: CASSARETQYF
CDR3 DNA: TGTGCCAGCAGCGCCAGGGAGACCCAGTACTTC

clone size: NA
D gene: NA
J gene: TRBJ1-6
V gene: TRBV15
CDR3 protein: CATSRGRREEVHF
CDR3 DNA: TGTGCCACCAGCAGGGGTCGTCGGGAAGAGGTCCACTTT

clone size: NA
D gene: NA
J gene: TRBJ1-4
V gene: TRBV7-2
CDR3 protein: CASSLGAWGGGFDEKLFF
CDR3 DNA: TGTGCCAGCAGCTTAGGAGCATGGGGAGGAGGGTTCGATGAAAAACTGTTTTTT

clone size: NA
D gene: TRBD2
J gene: TRBJ2-7
V gene: TRBV28
CDR3 protein: CATMTSGRGEQYF
CDR3 DNA: TGTGCCACCATGACTAGCGGGAGAGGTGAGCAGTACTTC

clone size: NA
D gene: TRBD2
J gene: TRBJ2-3
V gene: TRBV5-1
CDR3 protein: CASSLAQGGGDTQYF
CDR3 DNA: TGCGCCAGCAGCTTGGCCCAGGGCGGGGGAGATACGCAGTATTTT

clone size: NA
D gene: TRBD1
J gene: TRBJ1-2
V gene: TRBV28
CDR3 protein: CASKTGGSDGYTF
CDR3 DNA: TGTGCCAGCAAGACAGGGGGCAGCGATGGCTACACCTTC

clone size: once
D gene: NA
J gene: TRBJ1-1
V gene: TRBV30
CDR3 protein: CAWTGGPTEAFF
CDR3 DNA: TGTGCCTGGACCGGAGGCCCGACTGAAGCTTTCTTT

clone size: NA
D gene: NA
J gene: TRBJ1-2
V gene: TRBV27
CDR3 protein: CASSLALGVRGYTF
CDR3 DNA: TGTGCCAGCAGTTTGGCGTTGGGCGTCCGGGGCTACACCTTC

clone size: NA
D gene: NA
J gene: TRBJ2-7
V gene: TRBV5-4
CDR3 protein: CASSSGSLYEQYF
CDR3 DNA: TGTGCCAGCAGCTCGGGATCTCTCTACGAGCAGTACTTC

clone size: NA
D gene: TRBD2
J gene: TRBJ2-3
V gene: TRBV2
CDR3 protein: CASRETSGRRGDTQYF
CDR3 DNA: TGTGCCAGCAGAGAAACTAGCGGGAGAAGAGGAGATACGCAGTATTTT

clone size: few
D gene: TRBD2
J gene: TRBJ2-1
V gene: TRBV19
CDR3 protein: CASSIINVGLAAYEQFF
CDR3 DNA: TGTGCCAGTAGTATAATAAACGTAGGACTAGCGGCCTATGAGCAGTTCTTC

clone size: NA
D gene: TRBD1
J gene: TRBJ1-5
V gene: TRBV7-9
CDR3 protein: CASSLGTDNQPQHF
CDR3 DNA: TGTGCCAGCAGCCTCGGGACAGACAATCAGCCCCAGCATTTT

clone size: NA
D gene: NA
J gene: TRBJ2-7
V gene: TRBV11-1
CDR3 protein: CASSLFRGPYEQYF
CDR3 DNA: TGTGCCAGCAGCTTATTCAGGGGCCCCTACGAGCAGTACTTC

clone size: NA
D gene: NA
J gene: TRBJ2-2
V gene: TRBV19
CDR3 protein: CAGAPTGNTGELFF
CDR3 DNA: TGTGCCGGTGCCCCCACGGGGAACACCGGGGAGCTGTTTTTT

clone size: NA
D gene: NA
J gene: TRBJ1-4
V gene: TRBV18
CDR3 protein: CASSPNRAGNEKLFF
CDR3 DNA: TGTGCCAGCTCCCCGAACAGGGCCGGCAATGAAAAACTGTTTTTT

clone size: NA
D gene: NA
J gene: TRBJ1-1
V gene: TRBV6-1
CDR3 protein: CASSDLSMNTEAFF
CDR3 DNA: TGTGCCAGCAGTGATCTATCCATGAACACTGAAGCTTTCTTT

clone size: few
D gene: TRBD2
J gene: TRBJ2-1
V gene: TRBV3-1/TRBV3-2
CDR3 protein: CASSRRGGAGGGEQFF
CDR3 DNA: TGTGCCAGCAGCCGTAGGGGTGGGGCGGGAGGAGGTGAGCAGTTCTTC

clone size: NA
D gene: NA
J gene: TRBJ2-5
V gene: TRBV2
CDR3 protein: CASSVQEVETQYF
CDR3 DNA: TGTGCCAGCAGTGTCCAGGAGGTGGAGACCCAGTACTTC

clone size: NA
D gene: TRBD1
J gene: TRBJ2-3
V gene: TRBV11-2
CDR3 protein: CASSFGTGSFTDTQYF
CDR3 DNA: TGTGCCAGCAGCTTCGGGACAGGGTCGTTTACAGATACGCAGTATTTT

clone size: once
D gene: NA
J gene: TRBJ2-3
V gene: TRBV28
CDR3 protein: CASSSLQITDTQYF
CDR3 DNA: TGTGCCAGCAGTTCATTGCAGATCACAGATACGCAGTATTTT

clone size: few
D gene: NA
J gene: TRBJ1-5
V gene: TRBV12-3/TRBV12-4
CDR3 protein: CASGAGLYQPQHF
CDR3 DNA: TGTGCCAGCGGGGCAGGGCTCTATCAGCCCCAGCATTTT

clone size: NA
D gene: NA
J gene: TRBJ2-1
V gene: TRBV10-3
CDR3 protein: CAISGGLQGSYNEQFF
CDR3 DNA: TGTGCCATCAGTGGAGGGCTACAGGGATCCTACAATGAGCAGTTCTTC

clone size: NA
D gene: NA
J gene: TRBJ2-5
V gene: TRBV15
CDR3 protein: CATSRVQAQETQYF
CDR3 DNA: TGTGCCACCAGCAGAGTACAGGCTCAAGAGACCCAGTACTTC

clone size: NA
D gene: NA
J gene: TRBJ1-6
V gene: TRBV27
CDR3 protein: CASSLPSRPGVSPLHF
CDR3 DNA: TGTGCCAGCAGTTTGCCCTCTCGCCCCGGGGTCTCACCCCTCCACTTT

clone size: NA
D gene: NA
J gene: TRBJ1-5
V gene: TRBV6-1
CDR3 protein: CASSDEGGLNQPQHF
CDR3 DNA: TGTGCCAGCAGTGATGAGGGGGGGCTCAATCAGCCCCAGCATTTT

clone size: few
D gene: NA
J gene: TRBJ2-2
V gene: TRBV2
CDR3 protein: CASSILGYTGELFF
CDR3 DNA: TGTGCCAGCAGTATACTAGGATACACCGGGGAGCTGTTTTTT

clone size: NA
D gene: NA
J gene: TRBJ1-5
V gene: TRBV30
CDR3 protein: CAWSIRGGQPQHF
CDR3 DNA: TGTGCCTGGAGCATCAGGGGAGGGCAGCCCCAGCATTTT

clone size: NA
D gene: TRBD1
J gene: TRBJ1-2
V gene: TRBV28
CDR3 protein: CASSLADRVHGYTF
CDR3 DNA: TGTGCCAGCAGTTTAGCGGACAGGGTTCATGGCTACACCTTC

clone size: once
D gene: NA
J gene: TRBJ2-1
V gene: TRBV5-1
CDR3 protein: CASSLTRQNEQFF
CDR3 DNA: TGCGCCAGCAGCCTGACTAGGCAAAATGAGCAGTTCTTC

clone size: NA
D gene: TRBD1
J gene: TRBJ1-5
V gene: TRBV7-9
CDR3 protein: CASSGQGASQPQHF
CDR3 DNA: TGTGCCAGCAGCGGACAGGGGGCAAGCCAGCCCCAGCATTTT

clone size: NA
D gene: TRBD2
J gene: TRBJ2-1
V gene: TRBV3-1/TRBV3-2
CDR3 protein: CASSQDHGGGVEQFF
CDR3 DNA: TGTGCCAGCAGCCAAGATCATGGCGGGGGAGTAGAGCAGTTCTTC

clone size: NA
D gene: NA
J gene: TRBJ1-4
V gene: TRBV18
CDR3 protein: CASSGGLNEKLFF
CDR3 DNA: TGTGCCAGCTCGGGGGGACTAAATGAAAAACTGTTTTTT

clone size: NA
D gene: TRBD2
J gene: TRBJ2-7
V gene: TRBV3-1/TRBV3-2
CDR3 protein: CASSLMGIAGGPTYEQYF
CDR3 DNA: TGTGCCAGCAGCCTGATGGGGATCGCGGGAGGGCCGACCTACGAGCAGTACTTC

clone size: NA
D gene: TRBD2
J gene: TRBJ2-1
V gene: TRBV2
CDR3 protein: CASSGGLAGYNEQFF
CDR3 DNA: TGTGCCAGCAGTGGAGGTCTAGCGGGCTACAATGAGCAGTTCTTC

clone size: few
D gene: NA
J gene: TRBJ2-1
V gene: TRBV2
CDR3 protein: CASSRNGKTSNEQFF
CDR3 DNA: TGTGCCAGCAGTCGAAACGGCAAGACTAGCAATGAGCAGTTCTTC